This TCR beta chain was recorded in a study of T-cell memory formation after mild COVID-19. Study-level results: CD4+ bias marked clones expanding day 15 to 37, unlike balanced contracting clones. Nothing confirmed that second-wave clones peaking on day 37 were specific for SARS-CoV-2.

5'RACE primed from the constant segment yielded TCR alpha and TCR beta cDNA libraries bearing sample barcodes and UMIs. TCRdb passed the 5' RACE reads through MiXCR, listing each CDR3 protein once. The table records around 300,000 distinct CDR3 sequences, approximately 20% of them present only once. Germline loops: CDR1 SGHAT, CDR2 FQNNGV. V was pared by 8 bases and J by 0 bases, with 23 bases between. This CDR3 contains 19 residues. This clonotype turned up a few times. The antigen remains unidentified. The sequence derives from a man aged 18 to 35 who had mild COVID-19 (a few samples of this study predate the infection). Cell type and time point are not known. The chain is built from TRBV11-2 and TRBJ2-6; D uncertain. The sample consisted of PBMCs or a T cell subset sorted from them (not recorded which). CDR3 loop: CASLDLNVRAISGANVLTF. CDR3 coding DNA: TGTGCCAGCTTGGATTTAAACGTAAGGGCTATCTCTGGGGCCAACGTCCTGACTTTC.